The next 19 T cell receptor beta chains were all read from a single sample in a study of patients and donors after allogeneic stem cell transplantation. TCRdb reprocessed the RT-PCR reads with MiXCR, giving one entry per CDR3 protein. The sample consists of 900,000 to 1,000,000 distinct CDR3 sequences, about a sixth of them appearing once. Sequencing was performed on blood, either unsorted or a sorted T cell fraction (not recorded which). Receptor source: a human donor who was either an allogeneic HSCT recipient or a stem cell or donor lymphocyte infusion donor (not recorded which). It is not recorded whose cells these are; they may come from a transplant donor.

This clonotype turned up a few times. V gene TRBV5-1 combines with J gene TRBJ2-5; D gene unclear. CDR1 is SGHRS, CDR2 YFSETQ, per germline. This CDR3 comprises 16 residues. V lost 1 base, J lost 2 bases, and 15 bases lay in between. The CDR3 region has the DNA TGCGCCAGCAGCTTGATTTTCTGGGCGGAACAAGAGACCCAGTACTTC. Translating gives CASSLIFWAEQETQYF.

Only a few counts were recorded for this clonotype. This chain connects TRBV29-1 to TRBJ2-5, with 10 nucleotides matching TRBD1. Trimming at V came to 5 bases and at J to 4 bases, leaving 7 bases not matched to a gene. The CDR3 is 14 amino acids. Germline CDR1 reads SQVTM; CDR2 reads ANQGSEA. The CDR3 nucleotides read TGCAGCGTTAGGAGAGGACAGGGGGGAGAGACCCAGTACTTC. Encoded protein: CSVRRGQGGETQYF.

Points on this clonotype: The junction and the germline gene differ at one end; a read error may be behind it. The rearrangement links TRBV7-2 to TRBJ2-3; maybe TRBD2 (6 bases). CDR1 and CDR2 (germline): SGHTA, FQGNSA. This CDR3 spans 12 amino acids. In DNA, the CDR3 is TGTGCCATCAGCCTGACTAGGAATACGCAGTATTTT. This sequence encodes CAISLTRNTQYF.

This clonotype was seen once. V usage is TRBV12-3 or TRBV12-4 and J usage is TRBJ2-5, with D tentatively TRBD1 (8 bases). This CDR3 contains 17 residues. Trimming stripped 1 base from V and 1 base from J, with 16 bases between. Written as DNA, the CDR3 is TGTGCCAGCAGTTTAGGGACAGGGAGGGGGCCCCAAGAGACCCAGTACTTC. Translation gives CASSLGTGRGPQETQYF.

The J gene is TRBJ2-1, the V gene TRBV24-1; D not resolved. The CDR3 has 15 residues. The V and J ends lost 2 bases and 8 bases respectively, with 15 bases between them. CDR1 and CDR2 (germline): KGHDR, SFDVKD. The CDR3 sequence is CATSDSWAPNHEQFF. The CDR3 coding sequence is TGTGCCACCAGTGATTCCTGGGCGCCTAACCATGAGCAGTTCTTC.

CDR3 loop: CSARASGETQYF. The DNA for the CDR3 is TGCAGTGCTAGGGCTAGCGGGGAGACCCAGTACTTC. This chain uses TRBV20-1 with TRBJ2-5; TRBD2 matches at 8 bases. CDR3 length: 12 amino acids. Germline lookup yields CDR1 DFQATT and CDR2 SNEGSKA (reference sequence). Trimming took 3 bases from V and 5 from J; bases not matched to a gene: 2.

This clonotype has just one count. V and J are TRBV11-2 and TRBJ2-7, with 7 nucleotides matching TRBD1. Germline CDR1 SGHAT, CDR2 FQNNGV. The CDR3 covers 16 residues. Trimming at V came to 1 base and at J to 6 bases, leaving 12 bases not matched to a gene. CDR3 sequence reads: CASSLGPGTVVREQYF. The DNA of the CDR3 is TGTGCCAGCAGCTTAGGGCCGGGGACAGTGGTTCGCGAGCAGTACTTC.

The sample holds a few counts of this clonotype. This chain uses TRBV2 with TRBJ2-6; 9 bases agree with TRBD1. Trimming took 6 bases from V and 6 from J; bases not matched to a gene: 9. The CDR3 length is 16 residues. In germline, CDR1 is SNHLY, CDR2 FYNNEI. The CDR3 protein is CASRGQGPYKANVLTF. In nucleotides, the CDR3 is TGTGCCAGCAGGGGACAGGGCCCCTACAAGGCCAACGTCCTGACTTTC.

This clonotype showed up just a few times. The chain employs TRBV7-9 and TRBJ2-2; D call uncertain. Germline CDR1 is SEHNR and CDR2 is FQNEAQ (reference sequence). V was clipped by 1 base and J by 1 base, with 10 bases between them. This CDR3 contains 16 residues. The CDR3 region has the DNA TGTGCCAGCAGCTTAGTAACGGGCCGGAACACCGGGGAGCTGTTTTTT. Encoded protein: CASSLVTGRNTGELFF.

The chain combines TRBV11-2 with TRBJ2-2, with TRBD1 matching 9 bases. This CDR3 is built from 17 residues. Germline CDR1 reads SGHAT; CDR2 reads FQNNGV. The V and J ends lost 7 bases and 5 bases, in that order; junction bases with no gene match: 14. CDR3 sequence reads: CASTRRLQQGATGELFF. The CDR3 region has the DNA TGTGCCAGCACCAGACGGCTACAACAGGGGGCGACCGGGGAGCTGTTTTTT.

The V call is TRBV4-2, the J call TRBJ2-3; TRBD2 might be the D (5 bases). Looked up from germline, CDR1 is LGHNA and CDR2 is YNFKEQ. This CDR3 is built from 17 residues. Trimming stripped 3 bases from V and 1 base from J, with 17 bases between. The CDR3: CASSQEGPAAGTDTQYF. The CDR3 DNA reads TGTGCCAGCAGCCAGGAAGGGCCAGCGGCGGGCACAGATACGCAGTATTTT.

Only a few counts were recorded for this clonotype. The chain uses TRBV7-9 and TRBJ2-7, with 10 bases that match TRBD2. Germline V gene lookup returns CDR1 SEHNR and CDR2 FQNEAQ (reference sequence). With V trimmed by 5 bases and J by 6 bases, 13 bases remained unmatched. This CDR3 has 16 amino acids. The CDR3 region is CASSPSLGTSVGEQYF. CDR3 DNA sequence: TGTGCCAGCAGCCCATCCCTGGGGACTAGCGTCGGCGAGCAGTACTTC.

The sample holds a few counts of this clonotype. V and J are TRBV12-3 or TRBV12-4 and TRBJ2-6; 9 bases map to TRBD1. V was pared by 5 bases and J by 3 bases, with 2 bases of the junction left unmatched. This CDR3 is built from 15 residues. CDR3 sequence (DNA): TGTGCCAGCAGTACAGGGGGCTTTGGGGCCAACGTCCTGACTTTC. Its protein product is CASSTGGFGANVLTF.

The J gene is TRBJ1-2, the V gene TRBV9; no clear D gene. The CDR3 is 14 residues long. CDR1 is SGDLS and CDR2 is YYNGEE in the germline V gene. Trimming removed 3 bases from V and 4 bases from J, with 13 bases in between. CDR3 in amino acids: CASSGMNDGYGYTF. The CDR3 nucleotides read TGTGCCAGCAGCGGAATGAACGATGGCTATGGCTACACCTTC.

The gene calls are TRBV6-1 and TRBJ1-5, with 8 positions matching TRBD1. V lost 6 bases and J lost 2; bases outside the gene matches: 15. The CDR3 length is 18 residues. In germline, CDR1 is MNHNS, CDR2 SASEGT. CDR3 bases: TGTGCCAGCAGGAGGTGGACAGGGAGGAGTTTTGGCAATCAGCCCCAGCATTTT. Protein sequence: CASRRWTGRSFGNQPQHF.

The sample holds a few counts of this clonotype. The chain is built from TRBV20-1 and TRBJ1-1, with D uncertain. CDR3 length equals 15 residues. V was shortened by 0 bases and J by 5 bases, with 16 bases between the two germline ends. Germline V gene lookup returns CDR1 DFQATT and CDR2 SNEGSKA (reference sequence). CDR3: CSARDLTDPITEAFF. As DNA, the CDR3 is TGCAGTGCTAGAGATTTGACGGACCCCATTACTGAAGCTTTCTTT.

The V gene is TRBV6-6, the J gene TRBJ1-2; TRBD1 matches 7 bases. The CDR3 runs to 13 residues. The V and J ends lost 6 bases and 8 bases, in that order; junction bases with no gene match: 9. From germline, CDR1 is MNHNY and CDR2 SVGAGI (reference sequence). The CDR3: CASSPGPGGGYTF. CDR3 DNA: TGTGCCAGCAGCCCCGGGCCAGGGGGAGGCTACACCTTC.

This clonotype showed up just a few times. V gene TRBV4-2 combines with J gene TRBJ2-1, with 7 bases matching TRBD2. The V gene end was trimmed by 5 bases and the J gene end by 8 bases; junction bases not matched to a gene: 9. This CDR3 is 14 amino acids long. Germline assignment: CDR1 LGHNA and CDR2 YNFKEQ. This CDR3 is CASSTLAAADEQFF. CDR3 DNA sequence: TGTGCCAGCAGCACCCTAGCGGCAGCAGATGAGCAGTTCTTC.

This clonotype was counted only a few times. The CDR3 DNA sequence: TGCAGTGCCCCTGAGACAGCGGGGGGACCGAACACCGGGGAGCTGTTTTTT. This translates into CSAPETAGGPNTGELFF. The chain joins TRBV20-1 to TRBJ2-2; TRBD2 agrees at 9 bases. Germline values: CDR1 DFQATT, CDR2 SNEGSKA (reference sequence). The CDR3 consists of 17 residues. Trimming cost V 6 bases and J 0 bases; bases outside gene matches: 11.